Each of the 25 T cell receptor beta chains below was sequenced from the same sample in a study of glioma-infiltrating T cells. TCR alpha and beta CDR3 regions were amplified from RNA using iRepertoire nested multiplex PCR. TCRdb re-derived calls from the multiplex PCR reads in MiXCR, one entry per CDR3 protein. The profile covers 300,000 to 400,000 distinct CDR3 sequences, with 35% to 45% appearing a single time and 9.5% to 15% taken by the ten largest. Sequenced material: glioma tissue, nonneoplastic brain tissue, or PBMCs (not recorded which). Receptors originate from a human donor with low-grade glioma or glioblastoma, undergoing nonglioma brain surgery, or in good health (not recorded which).

The rearrangement uses TRBV27 and TRBJ2-5; 7 nucleotides agree with TRBD1. CDR3 length equals 14 residues. V lost 4 bases, J lost 5 bases, and 7 bases stayed unmatched. Germline V gene sequence: CDR1 MNHEY, CDR2 SMNVEV (reference sequence). For the CDR3, the DNA is TGTGCCAGCAGTTCCAACAGGGGTGGGGAGACCCAGTACTTC. Protein sequence: CASSSNRGGETQYF.

This clonotype was recorded many times. The rearrangement links TRBV18 to TRBJ2-3; 8 bases are a match to TRBD2. CDR1 and CDR2 (germline): KGHSH, LQKENI. This CDR3 is 16 amino acids long. Trimming at V came to 3 bases and at J to 5 bases, leaving 10 bases not matched to a gene. This chain's CDR3 is CASSPPSGSIKDTQYF. CDR3 in DNA: TGTGCCAGCTCACCCCCCAGCGGGAGTATCAAAGATACGCAGTATTTT. The variable domain in full, completed from reference TRBV18 and TRBJ2-3, reads NAGVMQNPRHLVRRRGQEARLRCSPMKGHSHVYWYRQLPEEGLKFMVYLQKENIIDESGMPKERFSAEFPKEGPSILRIQQVVRGDSAAYFCASSPPSGSIKDTQYFGPGTRLTVL.

The gene calls are TRBV6-1 and TRBJ1-5, with no clear D. Germline lookup yields CDR1 MNHNS and CDR2 SASEGT. The ends were cut back, 1 base at V and 6 bases at J, with 19 bases in the middle. This CDR3 contains 17 residues. The CDR3 DNA reads TGTGCCAGCAGTGAAGGTATGGGCCTCGTGCGGGGTCAGCCCCAGCATTTT. Translation: CASSEGMGLVRGQPQHF.

Note on this clonotype: This sequence may be a read error, since a much larger clone differs from it by one base. No conserved phenylalanine or tryptophan ends this CDR3, so it is likely a read error. V gene TRBV20-1 combines with J gene TRBJ1-2; D remains unclear. Germline CDR1 reads DFQATT; CDR2 reads SNEGSKA (reference sequence). Trimming cost V 4 bases and J 6 bases, with 9 bases left between them. The CDR3 is 11 amino acids. The CDR3 coding sequence is TGCAGTGCTACAATCTCACATGGCTACACCTAC. Translated: CSATISHGYTY.

As regards this clonotype: This may be a read error, as it is one base from a much larger clone. The chain joins TRBV3-1 to TRBJ2-7, with TRBD1 matching over 7 bases. Germline V lookup: CDR1 LGHDT, CDR2 YNNKEL (reference sequence). The CDR3 loop spans 18 amino acids. The CDR3 coding sequence is TGTGCCAGCAGTCAAGCCGCTGCCGGACAGGTGGGCTTCTACGAGCGGTACTTC. It encodes CASSQAAAGQVGFYERYF.

This clonotype was counted only a few times. The rearrangement uses TRBV7-9 and TRBJ1-2; D may be TRBD1 (6 bases). This CDR3 spans 15 amino acids. The V end lost 5 bases, the J end lost 3 bases, and 16 bases lay between the germline ends. Germline loops: CDR1 SEHNR, CDR2 FQNEAQ (reference sequence). The CDR3 loop is CASSPGRGDYYGYTF. CDR3 in DNA: TGTGCCAGCAGCCCGGGAAGGGGGGATTACTATGGCTACACCTTC.

In its sample, this clonotype was seen many times. This sequence joins TRBV15 and TRBJ2-2, with 8 nucleotides matching TRBD1. Germline V gives CDR1 LNHNV, CDR2 YYDKDF (reference sequence). Trimming cost V 3 bases and J 2 bases; bases outside gene matches: 11. This CDR3 contains 18 residues. The CDR3 protein is CATSSWGQEDPNTGELFF. In DNA, the CDR3 is TGTGCCACCAGCAGTTGGGGACAGGAAGACCCCAACACCGGGGAGCTGTTTTTT.

This chain connects TRBV7-2 to TRBJ2-7, with D maybe TRBD1 (6 bases). From germline, CDR1 is SGHTA and CDR2 FQGNSA. Trimming left V 5 bases short and J 5 bases short, with 13 bases between. This CDR3 is built from 13 residues. This chain's CDR3 is CASSLQDSHEQYF. The DNA for the CDR3 is TGTGCCAGCAGCCTCCAGGACAGCCACGAGCAGTACTTC.

Notes on this clonotype: A read error may explain this, as a much larger clone is one base away. The rearrangement links TRBV10-3 to TRBJ2-1; unclear D gene. Germline V lookup: CDR1 ENHRY, CDR2 SYGVKD. The CDR3 length is 14 residues. The CDR3 region is CATMYSDVYSEQFF. CDR3 nucleotides: TGTGCCACAATGTATTCGGATGTCTACAGTGAGCAGTTCTTC.

The genes are TRBV7-3 and TRBJ2-1; D remains unclear. V was shortened by 0 bases and J by 2 bases, with 14 bases between the two germline ends. The CDR3 has 17 amino acids. Germline loops: CDR1 SGHTA, CDR2 FQGTGA. The CDR3 here is CASSLTGSTEAYNEQFF. The CDR3 coding sequence is TGTGCCAGCAGCTTAACGGGGTCTACCGAGGCCTACAATGAGCAGTTCTTC.

CDR3 sequence reads: CASSEPSGRDQTQYF. The CDR3 DNA is TGTGCCAGCAGTGAACCTAGCGGGAGGGATCAGACCCAGTACTTC. This sequence joins TRBV25-1 and TRBJ2-5; 12 bases are shared with TRBD2. V trimming: 2 bases; J trimming: 6 bases; junction bases outside the gene matches: 4. The V gene's germline CDR1 is MGHDK and CDR2 SYGVNS. This CDR3 has 15 amino acids.

The sample holds many counts of this clonotype. The chain couples TRBV27 to TRBJ1-1; 7 nucleotides agree with TRBD1. CDR1 and CDR2 (germline): MNHEY, SMNVEV (reference sequence). V lost 5 bases to trimming and J lost 5 bases; unmatched junction nucleotides: 8. The CDR3 sequence is 14 residues long. The CDR3 DNA reads as TGTGCCAGCAGTACCCAGGGGGTCAGGACTGAAGCTTTCTTT. Residues: CASSTQGVRTEAFF.

V and J are TRBV20-1 and TRBJ2-1; possible D gene TRBD2, 6 bases. Germline assignment: CDR1 DFQATT and CDR2 SNEGSKA (reference sequence). V lost 5 bases to trimming and J lost 5 bases, with 19 bases between them. This CDR3 has 15 amino acids. CDR3 DNA sequence: TGCAGTGCTGACACCCTGCGGGACGTCCACAATGAGCAGTTCTTC. Translation gives CSADTLRDVHNEQFF.

V is TRBV20-1 and J is TRBJ1-1; TRBD1 might be the D (6 bases). V lost 1 base and J 11 bases, leaving 17 bases between the germline ends. The CDR3 totals 13 residues. Germline V gene data show CDR1 as DFQATT and CDR2 as SNEGSKA (reference sequence). Here the CDR3 reads CSARVAGDPEAFF. The CDR3 DNA is TGCAGTGCTAGAGTGGCAGGGGATCCCGAGGCTTTCTTT.

The chain employs TRBV7-2 and TRBJ2-5; 9 bases are a match to TRBD1. Looked up from germline, CDR1 is SGHTA and CDR2 is FQGNSA. V gave up 4 bases and J gave up 2 bases; unmatched junction bases: 5. The CDR3 is 15 residues long. CDR3 loop: CASSYDRGDQETQYF. The CDR3 DNA is TGTGCCAGCAGCTACGACAGGGGGGATCAAGAGACCCAGTACTTC.

This clonotype was detected once. The junction departs from the called germline gene at one end, perhaps through a read error. The chain couples TRBV7-9 to TRBJ2-2; D is possibly TRBD2 (5 bases). Germline CDR1 is SEHNR and CDR2 is FQNEAQ (reference sequence). There are 16 residues in the CDR3. CDR3: CASSLALQANTGELFF. CDR3 coding DNA: TGTGCCAGCAGCCTAGCACTTCAGGCGAACACCGGGGAGCTGTTTTTT.

This sequence joins TRBV18 and TRBJ1-1; 7 nucleotides align to TRBD1. Germline V gene data show CDR1 as KGHSH and CDR2 as LQKENI. The trim removed 8 bases at V and 6 bases at J, leaving 6 bases unmatched. The CDR3 has 12 residues. CDR3 bases: TGTGCCAGCACACAGGGGATCTCTGAAGCTTTCTTT. It translates to CASTQGISEAFF.

This chain uses TRBV7-2 with TRBJ2-1; the match to TRBD2 covers 14 bases. The CDR3 is 19 amino acids. CDR1 and CDR2 from the germline V gene are SGHTA and FQGNSA. Unmatched junction bases numbered 10, after V lost 3 bases and J lost 3 bases. CDR3 sequence reads: CASSFYRTSGRLGYNEQFF. CDR3 nucleotide sequence: TGTGCCAGCAGCTTCTACCGGACTAGCGGGAGGTTGGGCTACAATGAGCAGTTCTTC.

To note about this clonotype: A read error may be the cause here, since a much bigger clone is one base away. CDR3 protein: CASTYTDTQYF. The CDR3 region has the DNA TGTGCCAGCACGTATACAGATACGCAGTATTTT. J is TRBJ2-3 and V is TRBV28; D is unresolved. The germline V gene has CDR1 MDHEN and CDR2 SYDVKM. The CDR3 is made up of 11 amino acids. The ends were cut back, 7 bases at V and 3 bases at J, with 5 bases in the middle. The variable domain in full, with the rest retrieved from reference TRBV28 and TRBJ2-3, is DVKVTQSSRYLVKRTGEKVFLECVQDMDHENMFWYRQDPGLGLRLIYFSYDVKMKEKGDIPEGYSVSREKKERFSLILESASTNQTSMYLCASTYTDTQYFGPGTRLTVL.

This clonotype was detected only a few times. The chain recombines TRBV12-3 or TRBV12-4 with TRBJ1-2; D is possibly TRBD1 (5 bases). Deletions cut 5 bases from V and 5 bases from J, with 9 bases between. The CDR3 loop spans 12 amino acids. As DNA, the CDR3 is TGTGCCAGCAGTGTCGAGGGGTATGGCTACACCTTC. It yields the protein CASSVEGYGYTF.

This clonotype came up a few times. This rearrangement joins TRBV20-1 to TRBJ2-2; tentatively, D is TRBD2 (5 bases). The V gene's germline CDR1 is DFQATT and CDR2 SNEGSKA (reference sequence). Trimming removed 6 bases from V and 1 base from J, with 12 bases in between. The length of the CDR3 is 14 residues. The CDR3 protein is CSARSSENTGELFF. DNA for the CDR3: TGCAGTGCCAGAAGTAGCGAGAACACCGGGGAGCTGTTTTTT.

The chain uses TRBV28 and TRBJ2-7; possibly TRBD1 or TRBD2 for D (5 bases each). V lost 7 bases and J 1 base, leaving 17 bases between the germline ends. Germline CDR1 MDHEN, CDR2 SYDVKM. The CDR3 sequence is 15 residues long. The CDR3: CASTYYRGVSYEQYF. The CDR3 coding sequence is TGTGCCAGCACCTATTATCGAGGGGTTTCCTACGAGCAGTACTTC.

This CDR3 reads CASSSRDRGYYEQYF. CDR3 DNA sequence: TGTGCCAGCAGTTCCCGGGACAGGGGGTACTACGAGCAGTACTTC. The chain carries TRBV6-2 or TRBV6-3 and TRBJ2-7; 11 nucleotides align to TRBD1. J was trimmed by 3 bases and V by 4 bases; bases with no gene match: 5. The CDR3 is 15 amino acids. Germline CDR1 and CDR2: MNHEY and SVGEGT.

Concerning this clonotype: The germline gene is not matched at one end of the junction; a read error may be the cause. V and J are TRBV27 and TRBJ1-2; TRBD1 is a possible D gene (6 bases). Per the germline V gene, CDR1 is MNHEY and CDR2 is SMNVEV (reference sequence). The CDR3 has 13 residues. The CDR3 DNA is TGTGCCAGCAGCCGCGGGGGGGGCGATGGCTACGCCTTC. Its translation is CASSRGGGDGYAF.

This clonotype was seen a handful of times. The V call is TRBV20-1, the J call TRBJ2-7; D is undetermined. The V gene lost 0 bases and the J gene lost 5 bases, with 23 bases spanning the gap. The CDR3 covers 17 residues. Germline V lookup: CDR1 DFQATT, CDR2 SNEGSKA (reference sequence). For the CDR3, the DNA is TGCAGTGCTAGAGACGGGCCGGGCGAGCTACTAACCCACGAGCAGTACTTC. This encodes CSARDGPGELLTHEQYF.